The clone carrying this T cell receptor beta chain occurred many times. Individual cDNA molecules each received unique molecular identifiers attached to them. TCRdb re-derived calls from the 5' RACE reads in MiXCR, one entry per CDR3 protein. Altogether tens of thousands of distinct CDR3 sequences are present, 8.5% to 10% being singletons, with the ten largest covering 5.9%. This CDR3 region has 13 residues. Trimming stripped 6 bases from V and 1 base from J, with 9 bases between. This sample is part of a study of early T cells in non-severe SARS-CoV-2 infection. The J gene is TRBJ1-1, the V gene TRBV12-3 or TRBV12-4, with D possibly TRBD1 on 5 matching bases. This receptor was identified in an adult who was a healthcare worker with PCR-confirmed SARS-CoV-2 infection or an uninfected control (not recorded which). Sequenced material: whole blood. The chain's CDR3 is CASRDIPNTEAFF. The CDR3 DNA sequence: TGTGCCAGCAGGGACATTCCGAACACTGAAGCTTTCTTT.